A single sample gave rise to the 27 T cell receptor beta chains below, sequenced in a study of somatic mutations in cytotoxic T cells in rheumatoid arthritis. Here immunoSEQ multiplex PCR was the method, and the copy in TCRdb shows in-frame clones only, minus some. The sample lists some 30,000 clones; around 90% were seen once. The sequenced sample consisted of CD8+ T cells sorted from blood. The receptor source for this set is an adult with rheumatoid arthritis.

The chain couples TRBV7-9 to TRBJ2-2, with 7 bases identical to TRBD1. The CDR3 has 18 amino acids. V lost 5 bases to trimming and J lost 3 bases; unmatched junction nucleotides: 15. CDR1 is SEHNR and CDR2 is FQNEAQ in the germline V gene (reference sequence). The CDR3 coding sequence is TGTGCCAGCAGCACTACGACAGGGATAATTAGAGACACCGGGGAGCTGTTTTTT. Amino acid sequence: CASSTTTGIIRDTGELFF.

The rearrangement links TRBV28 to TRBJ1-5, with 9 positions matching TRBD1. The germline CDR1 and CDR2 sequences are MDHEN and SYDVKM. The CDR3 length is 19 residues. Trimming cost V 8 bases and J 1 base; bases outside gene matches: 18. The CDR3 loop is CASAYLKTGQGLSNQPQHF. CDR3 nucleotide sequence: TGTGCCAGCGCTTACCTTAAAACGGGACAGGGTTTGAGCAATCAGCCCCAGCATTTT.

The genes are TRBV6-5 and TRBJ2-5; 10 bases align to TRBD2. The CDR3 loop spans 15 amino acids. CDR1 is MNHEY and CDR2 is SVGAGI in the germline V gene. The junction had 4 bases not matched to a gene; V was cut back by 4 bases and J by 2 bases. The DNA for the CDR3 is TGTGCCAGCAGTTCGATAGCGGGAGGTCAAGAGACCCAGTACTTC. As protein: CASSSIAGGQETQYF.

In nucleotides, the CDR3 is TGTGCCAGCAGCTCCCCCGGACAGGGTAAAAACATTCAGTACTTC. Amino acids: CASSSPGQGKNIQYF. This sequence joins TRBV5-5 and TRBJ2-4; 8 bases are a match to TRBD1. This CDR3 comprises 15 residues. V lost 3 bases and J lost 4; bases outside the gene matches: 6. Germline assignment: CDR1 SGHKS and CDR2 YYEKEE (reference sequence). The full variable domain, rest sourced from reference TRBV5-5 and TRBJ2-4, is DAGVTQSPTHLIKTRGQQVTLRCSPISGHKSVSWYQQVLGQGPQFIFQYYEKEERGRGNFPDRFSARQFPNYSSELNVNALLLGDSALYLCASSSPGQGKNIQYFGAGTRLSVL.

The chain employs TRBV4-2 and TRBJ2-1; the match to TRBD1 covers 7 bases. Germline assignment: CDR1 LGHNA and CDR2 YNFKEQ. The CDR3 extends over 13 amino acids. V dropped 5 bases and J dropped 8; count of bases not matched to a gene: 6. Here the CDR3 DNA reads TGTGCCAGCAGCTCCTACAGGGGCGATGAGCAGTTCTTC. Its translation: CASSSYRGDEQFF.

V usage is TRBV10-3 and J usage is TRBJ2-1; tentative D call: TRBD1 (6 bases). V shed 4 bases and J shed 6 bases, with 22 bases lying between them. This CDR3 is built from 17 residues. Germline-derived CDR1 and CDR2 are ENHRY and SYGVKD. The CDR3 bases are TGTGCCATCAGTGGGGGGACGATTTCTCAGGGGTCCAATGAGCAGTTCTTC. Protein sequence: CAISGGTISQGSNEQFF.

The chain recombines TRBV9 with TRBJ2-5; TRBD2 agrees at 9 bases. The V segment lost 3 bases and the J segment 0 bases; nucleotides outside the gene matches: 3. CDR1 is SGDLS and CDR2 is YYNGEE in the germline V gene. The CDR3 consists of 15 residues. CDR3 residues: CASSGGLANQETQYF. The CDR3 DNA follows: TGTGCCAGCAGCGGGGGACTAGCAAACCAAGAGACCCAGTACTTC.

The rearrangement joins TRBV4-2 to TRBJ2-3, with no clear D. V was shortened by 0 bases and J by 5 bases, with 15 bases between the two germline ends. The germline V gene encodes CDR1 LGHNA and CDR2 YNFKEQ. This CDR3 has 16 amino acids. The CDR3 sequence is CASSQEFGFLGDTQYF. The DNA for the CDR3 is TGTGCCAGCAGCCAAGAGTTTGGGTTTCTCGGAGATACGCAGTATTTT.

The V and J genes are TRBV7-3 and TRBJ2-2; D is possibly TRBD2 (6 bases). Trimming removed 4 bases from V and 0 bases from J, with 12 bases in between. The CDR3 totals 16 residues. Germline CDR1 SGHTA, CDR2 FQGTGA. The CDR3 bases are TGTGCCAGCAGCTCCCCCGGACTATCGAACACCGGGGAGCTGTTTTTT. Translation gives CASSSPGLSNTGELFF.

The chain couples TRBV7-9 to TRBJ1-5, with a weak D call TRBD1 (5 bases). There are 14 residues in the CDR3. The germline CDR1 and CDR2 sequences are SEHNR and FQNEAQ (reference sequence). V lost 5 bases to trimming and J lost 3 bases, with 11 bases between them. The CDR3 DNA follows: TGTGCCAGCAGCCTAGACAGTTACAATCAGCCCCAGCATTTT. Its translation: CASSLDSYNQPQHF.

J is TRBJ2-7 and V is TRBV28; D possibly corresponds to TRBD2 (6 bases). The length of the CDR3 is 16 residues. The germline V and J ends were trimmed by 5 bases and 4 bases, with 21 bases remaining between them. Per germline, CDR1 MDHEN and CDR2 SYDVKM. The CDR3 DNA reads as TGTGCCAGCAGTGTCCCGGGAGACCAAATCGGGTACGAGCAGTACTTC. Its translation: CASSVPGDQIGYEQYF. Filled out from reference TRBV28 and TRBJ2-7, the complete variable domain reads DVKVTQSSRYLVKRTGEKVFLECVQDMDHENMFWYRQDPGLGLRLIYFSYDVKMKEKGDIPEGYSVSREKKERFSLILESASTNQTSMYLCASSVPGDQIGYEQYFGPGTRLTVT.

The chain links TRBV5-6 to TRBJ1-3; D call uncertain. The germline V gene has CDR1 SGHDT and CDR2 YYEEEE. The CDR3 is made up of 14 amino acids. Trimming took 0 bases from V and 4 from J, leaving 8 bases between them. The CDR3: CASSLGSAGNTIYF. In DNA, the CDR3 is TGTGCCAGCAGCTTGGGTTCTGCAGGAAACACCATATATTTT.

There are a few counts of this clone. V and J are TRBV5-4 and TRBJ2-7; possibly TRBD1 for D (6 bases). Trimming took off 1 base at V and 5 bases at J, with 13 bases between the two ends. CDR1 is SGHNT, CDR2 YYREEE, per germline (reference sequence). The CDR3 is 14 residues long. CDR3 nucleotide sequence: TGTGCCAGCAGCTTGAACAGGGCCGCCCACGAGCAGTACTTC. It codes for CASSLNRAAHEQYF.

This clone was detected only a few times. The chain links TRBV6-5 to TRBJ2-7; D uncertain. V lost 2 bases and J lost 5, with 4 bases in between. Germline CDR1 reads MNHEY; CDR2 reads SVGAGI. The CDR3 contains 11 residues. CDR3 loop: CASSYLDEQYF. The CDR3 DNA reads as TGTGCCAGCAGTTACCTGGACGAGCAGTACTTC.

The chain joins TRBV4-1 to TRBJ1-2; a weak D match, TRBD1 (5 bases). The V gene lost 1 base and the J gene lost 4 bases, with 13 bases spanning the gap. The V gene's germline CDR1 is MGHRA and CDR2 YSYEKL. The CDR3 has 15 amino acids. The CDR3 reads CASSQVIGTGYGYTF. In DNA, the CDR3 is TGCGCCAGCAGCCAAGTAATTGGGACGGGCTATGGCTACACCTTC.

J is TRBJ1-4 and V is TRBV4-3, with D hard to call. The germline V gene encodes CDR1 LGHNA and CDR2 YSLEER. The CDR3 extends over 15 amino acids. The V gene lost 0 bases and the J gene lost 7 bases, with 12 bases spanning the gap. CDR3 region: CASSQDRAAGEKLFF. The DNA of the CDR3 is TGCGCCAGCAGCCAAGATCGGGCTGCGGGTGAAAAACTGTTTTTT.

This chain connects TRBV2 to TRBJ2-7; D ambiguous. Trimming shortened V by 6 bases and J by 4 bases, and 4 bases separated the two germline ends. Germline V gene data show CDR1 as SNHLY and CDR2 as FYNNEI. The CDR3 is 10 residues long. CDR3 nucleotide sequence: TGTGCCAGCAGAGTTTACGAGCAGTACTTC. This gives the protein CASRVYEQYF. Full variable domain (missing parts from reference TRBV2 and TRBJ2-7): EPEVTQTPSHQVTQMGQEVILRCVPISNHLYFYWYRQILGQKVEFLVSFYNNEISEKSEIFDDQFSVERPDGSNFTLKIRSTKLEDSAMYFCASRVYEQYFGPGTRLTVT.

This clone was counted a single time. The rearrangement uses TRBV30 and TRBJ2-3, with TRBD2 identical over 8 bases. The length of the CDR3 is 13 residues. Germline V gene lookup returns CDR1 GTSNPN and CDR2 SVGIG (reference sequence). V lost 1 base, J lost 6 bases, and 3 bases stayed unmatched. The CDR3 DNA reads as TGTGCCTGGAGTGACGGGGGGGCGGATACGCAGTATTTT. Amino acid sequence: CAWSDGGADTQYF.

This clone occurred once. This chain uses TRBV6-6 with TRBJ1-5, with TRBD1 as a possible D gene (6 bases). Looked up from germline, CDR1 is MNHNY and CDR2 is SVGAGI (reference sequence). Trimming pared 10 bases from V and 1 base from J, leaving 14 bases between. This CDR3 is 14 amino acids long. The CDR3 DNA reads as TGTGCCACGTGGACAGTTTCGAGCAATCAGCCCCAGCATTTT. Translating it yields CATWTVSSNQPQHF.

V usage is TRBV4-1 and J usage is TRBJ1-1; 7 bases match TRBD1. Germline lookup yields CDR1 MGHRA and CDR2 YSYEKL. The CDR3 sequence is 13 residues long. V shed 0 bases and J 5 bases; nucleotides not matched to a gene: 0. In DNA, the CDR3 is TGCGCCAGCAGCCAAGAACAGGGGACTGAAGCTTTCTTT. Protein: CASSQEQGTEAFF.

V is TRBV7-6 and J is TRBJ2-2; 9 nucleotides agree with TRBD2. The CDR3 extends over 15 amino acids. From germline, CDR1 is SGHVS and CDR2 FNYEAQ. After removal of 3 bases from V and 6 bases from J, the junction contained 5 bases not matched to a gene. In nucleotides, the CDR3 is TGTGCCAGCAGCTTGGGCGGGGGGGATCCCGGGGAGCTGTTTTTT. Translation: CASSLGGGDPGELFF.

This clone has just one count. The chain is built from TRBV28 and TRBJ1-1; tentatively, D is TRBD1 (6 bases). This CDR3 has 15 residues. Trimming pared 0 bases from V and 3 bases from J, leaving 11 bases between. Germline V lookup: CDR1 MDHEN, CDR2 SYDVKM. Here the CDR3 DNA reads TGTGCCAGCAGTTTATGGACAGGCCCGTACACTGAAGCTTTCTTT. As protein: CASSLWTGPYTEAFF.

CDR3 region: CASSLTGLNTGELFF. CDR3 sequence (DNA): TGTGCCAGCAGCTTAACAGGGCTCAACACCGGGGAGCTGTTTTTT. The chain employs TRBV5-6 and TRBJ2-2; D perhaps matches TRBD1 (6 bases). CDR3 size: 15 residues. Trimming took off 2 bases at V and 2 bases at J, with 10 bases between the two ends. Germline V gene lookup returns CDR1 SGHDT and CDR2 YYEEEE.

The V and J genes are TRBV19 and TRBJ1-2; 10 bases map to TRBD1. Trimming removed 7 bases from V and 7 bases from J; junction bases left unmatched: 15. Germline CDR1 is LNHDA and CDR2 is SQIVND (reference sequence). The length of the CDR3 is 16 residues. This CDR3 is CASTSQGQGNYLGYTF. CDR3 nucleotides: TGTGCCAGTACCTCGCAGGGACAGGGGAATTACCTTGGCTACACCTTC.

The chain recombines TRBV2 with TRBJ2-1; D may correspond to TRBD1 or TRBD2 (5 bases each). This CDR3 spans 13 amino acids. The ends were cut back, 8 bases at V and 4 bases at J, with 12 bases in the middle. Germline loops: CDR1 SNHLY, CDR2 FYNNEI. The CDR3 bases are TGTGCCAGCCGGGACCCTACTTACAATGAGCAGTTCTTC. Residues: CASRDPTYNEQFF.

V is TRBV5-6 and J is TRBJ2-2; D remains ambiguous. V was clipped by 2 bases and J by 6 bases, with 17 bases between them. The CDR3 runs to 16 residues. Germline CDR1 reads SGHDT; CDR2 reads YYEEEE. The CDR3 region has the DNA TGTGCCAGCAGCTTACCCACGGACCCGCGGTCCGGGGAGCTGTTTTTT. This encodes CASSLPTDPRSGELFF.

The chain recombines TRBV7-9 with TRBJ1-4; TRBD1 aligns across 12 bases. V dropped 5 bases and J dropped 6; count of bases not matched to a gene: 16. The CDR3 runs 19 residues. Germline-derived CDR1 and CDR2 are SEHNR and FQNEAQ (reference sequence). The CDR3 DNA reads TGTGCCAGCAGCGTAAGTGGGGACAGGGGGCTGGAGGGGTATGAAAAACTGTTTTTT. It encodes CASSVSGDRGLEGYEKLFF.